This paragraph covers one T cell receptor (beta chain) sequence. TCRdb's copy holds only in-frame clones and misses some; the assay was immunoSEQ multiplex PCR. Among approximately 110,000 clones listed, about 88% were seen once. The data stem from a study of blood T cell repertoires in COVID-19. The wider study: The United States, Italy and Spain supplied acute and convalescent COVID-19 samples.

CDR3 length: 15 amino acids. J was trimmed by 3 bases and V by 2 bases; bases with no gene match: 6. In germline, CDR1 is SGHVS, CDR2 FQNEAQ. This chain joins TRBV7-8 and TRBJ2-7, with 8 positions matching TRBD1. Sequenced material: peripheral blood. This TCR came from a man between 40 and 49 years old with acute or convalescent COVID-19. In DNA, the CDR3 is TGTGCCAGCAGCTTAAGGGCGACAGGGGTCTACGAGCAGTACTTC. Its protein product is CASSLRATGVYEQYF.